This T cell receptor beta chain was captured in a study of T cell changes during pregnancy in multiple sclerosis. The protocol was immunoSEQ multiplex PCR, while the TCRdb copy is restricted to in-frame clones and leaves out a portion. The sample contains tens of thousands of clones, 92% of which appear only once. The CDR3 totals 14 residues. Trimming stripped 3 bases from V and 1 base from J, with 10 bases between. Per germline, CDR1 SGHRS and CDR2 YFSETQ. The source of this sequence is a female donor in good health, enrolled as a control in a pregnancy study. The source was CD4+ T cells from peripheral blood mononuclear cells, collected after pregnancy. V usage is TRBV5-1 and J usage is TRBJ1-1; possible D gene TRBD1, 5 bases. CDR3 residues: CASSSGGQNTEAFF. CDR3 nucleotide sequence: TGCGCCAGCAGCTCGGGTGGACAGAACACTGAAGCTTTCTTT.